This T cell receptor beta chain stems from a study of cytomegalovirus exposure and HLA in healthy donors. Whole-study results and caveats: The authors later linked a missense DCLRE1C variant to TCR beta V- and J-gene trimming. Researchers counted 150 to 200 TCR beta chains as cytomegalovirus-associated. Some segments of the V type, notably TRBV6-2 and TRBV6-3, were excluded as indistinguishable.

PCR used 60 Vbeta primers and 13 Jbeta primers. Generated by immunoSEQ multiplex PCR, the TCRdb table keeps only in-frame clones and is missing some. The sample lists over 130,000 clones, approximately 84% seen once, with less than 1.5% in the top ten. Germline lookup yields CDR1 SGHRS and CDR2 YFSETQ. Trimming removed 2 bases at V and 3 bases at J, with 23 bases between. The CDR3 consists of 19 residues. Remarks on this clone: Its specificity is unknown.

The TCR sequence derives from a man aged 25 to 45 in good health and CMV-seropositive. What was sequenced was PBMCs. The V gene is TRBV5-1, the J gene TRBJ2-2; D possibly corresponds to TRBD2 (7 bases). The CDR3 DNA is TGCGCCAGCAGCTTCGGTCAGGCCCTAGCGGAGGGGGACACCGGGGAGCTGTTTTTT. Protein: CASSFGQALAEGDTGELFF.